The 6 T cell receptor beta chains below all came from one sample that was sequenced in a study of T-cell memory formation after mild COVID-19. TCRdb processed the 5' RACE reads anew with MiXCR; each CDR3 protein has one entry. The table has 80,000 to 90,000 distinct CDR3 sequences, roughly 23% seen once; the top ten hold about 40%. The specimen sequenced was PBMCs or a T cell subset sorted from them (not recorded which). The receptor set was obtained from a man aged 18 to 29 who had mild COVID-19 (a few samples of this study predate the infection). Cell type and time point are not known.

The rearrangement links TRBV7-6 to TRBJ2-3, with 7 positions matching TRBD2. J gave up 2 bases and V 3 bases, and 2 bases lay outside the gene matches. The CDR3 covers 14 residues. Germline CDR1 is SGHVS and CDR2 is FNYEAQ. CDR3 bases: TGTGCCAGCAGCTTGGGGGGGGACACAGATACGCAGTATTTT. Its translation is CASSLGGDTDTQYF.

The genes are TRBV19 and TRBJ2-1; D possibly matches TRBD1 or TRBD2 (5 bases each). Germline V gives CDR1 LNHDA, CDR2 SQIVND (reference sequence). CDR3 length: 18 amino acids. Trimming cost V 3 bases and J 3 bases, with 21 bases left between them. CDR3 bases: TGTGCCAGTAGTATCTTAGCGTATGGGGACGGAGACTACAATGAGCAGTTCTTC. This sequence encodes CASSILAYGDGDYNEQFF.

This rearrangement joins TRBV4-3 to TRBJ2-5; the D gene could be TRBD1 or TRBD2 (5 bases each). This CDR3 is built from 13 residues. The V and J ends lost 3 bases and 9 bases respectively, with 14 bases between them. Germline V lookup: CDR1 LGHNA, CDR2 YSLEER. CDR3 nucleotides: TGCGCCAGCAGCCACAGCCCCGGGACCTCCCAGTACTTC. Protein sequence: CASSHSPGTSQYF.

The V and J genes are TRBV7-9 and TRBJ1-2, with D possibly matching TRBD1 (5 bases). Germline CDR1 is SEHNR and CDR2 is FQNEAQ (reference sequence). V was cut by 4 bases and J by 6 bases, with 21 bases left in between. This CDR3 contains 16 residues. The CDR3 reads CASSSGTLSGLDGYTF. For the CDR3, the DNA is TGTGCCAGCAGCTCCGGGACCTTATCGGGGCTGGATGGCTACACCTTC.

The chain combines TRBV6-5 with TRBJ2-3, with a weak D call TRBD1 (5 bases). Looked up from germline, CDR1 is MNHEY and CDR2 is SVGAGI. The CDR3 sequence is 13 residues long. Trimming pared 5 bases from V and 5 bases from J, leaving 11 bases between. The CDR3 spells CASSPGPLDTQYF. CDR3 coding DNA: TGTGCCAGCAGTCCAGGGCCGTTAGATACGCAGTATTTT.

This clonotype has a handful of counts. V and J are TRBV20-1 and TRBJ2-7; the D call may be TRBD1 or TRBD2 (5 bases each). CDR3 length: 13 amino acids. Between the trimmed V and J ends, which lost 5 bases and 1 base, there was a span of 12 bases. CDR1 DFQATT and CDR2 SNEGSKA come from the germline V gene (reference sequence). Written as DNA, the CDR3 is TGCAGTGCTCCAGGGACGGATTCCTACGAGCAGTACTTC. This gives the protein CSAPGTDSYEQYF.